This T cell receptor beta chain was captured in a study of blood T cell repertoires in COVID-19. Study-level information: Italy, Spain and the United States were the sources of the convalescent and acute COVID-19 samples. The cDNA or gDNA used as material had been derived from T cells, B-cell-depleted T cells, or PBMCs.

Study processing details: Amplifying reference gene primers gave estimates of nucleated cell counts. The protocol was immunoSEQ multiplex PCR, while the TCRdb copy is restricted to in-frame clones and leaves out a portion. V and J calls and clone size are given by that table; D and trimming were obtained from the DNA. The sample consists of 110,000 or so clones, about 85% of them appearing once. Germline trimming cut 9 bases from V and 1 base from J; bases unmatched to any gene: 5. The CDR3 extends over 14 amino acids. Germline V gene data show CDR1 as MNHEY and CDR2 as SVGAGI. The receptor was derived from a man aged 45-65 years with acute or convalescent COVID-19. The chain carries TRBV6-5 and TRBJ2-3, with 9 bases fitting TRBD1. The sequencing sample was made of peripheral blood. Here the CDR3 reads CASMDRGGTDTQYF. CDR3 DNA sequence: TGTGCCAGTATGGACAGGGGCGGCACAGATACGCAGTATTTT.